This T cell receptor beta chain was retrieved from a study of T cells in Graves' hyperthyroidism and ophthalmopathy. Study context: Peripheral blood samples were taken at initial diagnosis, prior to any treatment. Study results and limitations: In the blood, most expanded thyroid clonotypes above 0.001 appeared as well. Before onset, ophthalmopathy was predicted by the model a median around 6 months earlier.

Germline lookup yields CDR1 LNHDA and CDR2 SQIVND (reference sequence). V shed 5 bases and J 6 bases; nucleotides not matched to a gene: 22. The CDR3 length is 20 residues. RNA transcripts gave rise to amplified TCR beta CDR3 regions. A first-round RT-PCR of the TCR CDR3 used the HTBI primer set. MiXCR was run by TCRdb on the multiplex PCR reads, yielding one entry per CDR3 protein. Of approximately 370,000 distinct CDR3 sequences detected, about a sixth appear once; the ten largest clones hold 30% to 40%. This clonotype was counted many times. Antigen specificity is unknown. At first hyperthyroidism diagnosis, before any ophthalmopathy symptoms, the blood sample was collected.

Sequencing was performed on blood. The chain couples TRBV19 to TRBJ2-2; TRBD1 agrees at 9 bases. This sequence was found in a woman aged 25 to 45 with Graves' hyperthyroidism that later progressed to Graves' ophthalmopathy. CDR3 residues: CASSPRPGQGFAGRPGELFF. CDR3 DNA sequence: TGTGCCAGTAGTCCGAGGCCGGGACAGGGTTTCGCAGGTCGACCCGGGGAGCTGTTTTTT.